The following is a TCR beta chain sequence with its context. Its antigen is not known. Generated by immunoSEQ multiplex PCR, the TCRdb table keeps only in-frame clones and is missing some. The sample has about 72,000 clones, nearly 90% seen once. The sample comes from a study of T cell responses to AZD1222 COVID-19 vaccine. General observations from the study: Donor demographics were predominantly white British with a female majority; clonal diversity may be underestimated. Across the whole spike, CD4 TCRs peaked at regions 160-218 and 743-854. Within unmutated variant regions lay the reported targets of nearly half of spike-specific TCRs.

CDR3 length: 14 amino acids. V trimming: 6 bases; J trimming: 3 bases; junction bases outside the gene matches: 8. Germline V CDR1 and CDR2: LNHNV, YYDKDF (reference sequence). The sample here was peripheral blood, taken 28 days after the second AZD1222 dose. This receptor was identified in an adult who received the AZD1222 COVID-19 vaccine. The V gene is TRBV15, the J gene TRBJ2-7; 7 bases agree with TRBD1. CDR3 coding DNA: TGTGCCACCAGTAGCCGGAGACAGGGCTACGAGCAGTACTTC. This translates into CATSSRRQGYEQYF.